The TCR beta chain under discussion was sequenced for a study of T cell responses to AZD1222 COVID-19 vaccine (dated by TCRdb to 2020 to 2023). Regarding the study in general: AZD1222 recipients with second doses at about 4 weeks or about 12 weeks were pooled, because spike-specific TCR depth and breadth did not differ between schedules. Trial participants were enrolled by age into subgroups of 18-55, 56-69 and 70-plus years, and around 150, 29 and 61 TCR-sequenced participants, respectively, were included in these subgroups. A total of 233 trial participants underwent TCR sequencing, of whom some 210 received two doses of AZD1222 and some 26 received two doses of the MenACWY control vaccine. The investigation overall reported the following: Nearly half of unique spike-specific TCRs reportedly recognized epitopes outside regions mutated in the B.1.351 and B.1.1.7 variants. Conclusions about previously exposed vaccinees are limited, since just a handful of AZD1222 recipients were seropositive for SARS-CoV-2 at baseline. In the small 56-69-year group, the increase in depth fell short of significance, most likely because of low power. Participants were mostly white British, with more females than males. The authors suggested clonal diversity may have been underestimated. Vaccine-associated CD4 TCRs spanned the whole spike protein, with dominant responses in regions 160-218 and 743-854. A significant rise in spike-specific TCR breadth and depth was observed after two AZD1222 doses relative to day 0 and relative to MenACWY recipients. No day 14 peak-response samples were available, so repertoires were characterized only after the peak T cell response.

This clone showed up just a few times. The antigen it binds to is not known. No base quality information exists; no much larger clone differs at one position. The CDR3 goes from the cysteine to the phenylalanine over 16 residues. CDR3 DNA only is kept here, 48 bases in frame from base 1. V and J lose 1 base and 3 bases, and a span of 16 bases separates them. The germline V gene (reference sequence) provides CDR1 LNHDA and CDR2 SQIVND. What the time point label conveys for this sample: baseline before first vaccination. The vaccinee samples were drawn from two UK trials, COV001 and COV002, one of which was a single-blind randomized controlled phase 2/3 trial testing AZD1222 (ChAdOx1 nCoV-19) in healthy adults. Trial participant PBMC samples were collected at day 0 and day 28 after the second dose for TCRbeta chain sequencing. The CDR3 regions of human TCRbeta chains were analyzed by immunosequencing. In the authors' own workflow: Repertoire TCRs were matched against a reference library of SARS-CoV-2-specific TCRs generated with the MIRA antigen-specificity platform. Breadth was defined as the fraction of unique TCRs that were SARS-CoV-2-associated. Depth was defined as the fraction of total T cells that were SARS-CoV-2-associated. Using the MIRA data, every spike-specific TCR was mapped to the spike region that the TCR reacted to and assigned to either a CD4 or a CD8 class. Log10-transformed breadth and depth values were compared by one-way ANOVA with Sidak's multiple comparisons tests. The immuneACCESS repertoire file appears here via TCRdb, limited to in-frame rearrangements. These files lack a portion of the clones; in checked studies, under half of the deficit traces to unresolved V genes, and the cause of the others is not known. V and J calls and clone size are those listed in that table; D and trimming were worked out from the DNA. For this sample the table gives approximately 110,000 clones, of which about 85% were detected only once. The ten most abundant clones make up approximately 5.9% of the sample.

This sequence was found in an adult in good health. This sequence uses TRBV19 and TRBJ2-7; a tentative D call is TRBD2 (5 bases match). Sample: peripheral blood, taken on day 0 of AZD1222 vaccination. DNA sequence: TGTGCCAGTAGTATAGGGGTCACCCTGAGGGACTACGAGCAGTACTTC. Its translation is CASSIGVTLRDYEQYF.